These T cell receptor beta chains were read from a single sample in a study of blood T cell repertoires in COVID-19. TCRdb keeps only in-frame clones here, not all; method: immunoSEQ multiplex PCR. The data show roughly 130,000 clones, with about 88% seen just once and roughly 5% held by the top ten. Sequencing was done on a sample of peripheral blood. The receptors were sampled from a man between 60 and 75 years old with COVID-19, enrolled during active disease. The CDR3 runs from the conserved cysteine through the conserved F or W. D genes are given only for firm matches. Not every row has a clone size; where given, it reads once, few, many or a size class.

j_call clone_size d_call v_call cdr3_aa cdr3_nt
TRBJ1-1 . . TRBV10-3 CAIRPGLNLDTEAFF TGTGCCATCAGGCCGGGACTAAACTTGGACACTGAAGCTTTCTTT
TRBJ2-1 . . TRBV9 CASSVAAADNEQFF TGTGCCAGCAGCGTAGCGGCGGCCGACAATGAGCAGTTCTTC
TRBJ1-2 many . TRBV19 CASSIGESSGYTF TGTGCCAGTAGTATCGGGGAATCGAGTGGCTACACCTTC
TRBJ2-3 . TRBD2 TRBV29-1 CSVRGSGIGDTQYF TGCAGCGTCCGTGGGAGCGGGATAGGGGATACGCAGTATTTT
TRBJ1-5 . TRBD1 TRBV6-5 CASSSHSTGGGQPQHF TGTGCCAGCAGTTCCCACTCGACAGGGGGAGGTCAGCCCCAGCATTTT
TRBJ1-1 . TRBD1 TRBV5-5 CASSLRRQGGTEAFF TGTGCCAGCAGCTTGCGGCGTCAGGGGGGCACTGAAGCTTTCTTT
TRBJ1-1 . TRBD1 TRBV18 CASSPFDRGGTEAFF TGTGCCAGCTCACCCTTTGACAGGGGAGGCACTGAAGCTTTCTTT
TRBJ2-7 few . TRBV28 CASTLTGLSYEQYF TGTGCCAGCACCCTGACAGGTCTTAGCTACGAGCAGTACTTC
TRBJ1-2 . . TRBV6-5 CASSYFPPGGGYGYTF TGTGCCAGCAGTTACTTCCCTCCGGGTGGCGGCTATGGCTACACCTTC
TRBJ2-2 . . TRBV7-9 CASSPRDLQNTGELFF TGTGCCAGCAGCCCCCGCGACTTACAGAACACCGGGGAGCTGTTTTTT
TRBJ1-1 . . TRBV19 CASTPVSVSEAFF TGTGCCAGTACGCCGGTGTCCGTGTCTGAAGCTTTCTTT
TRBJ2-7 . TRBD1 TRBV6-5 CASSQGQGSYEQYF TGTGCCAGCAGCCAAGGACAGGGGTCGTACGAGCAGTACTTC
TRBJ2-7 . TRBD1 TRBV9 CASSPQDRDLEQYF TGTGCCAGCAGCCCCCAGGACAGGGATCTCGAGCAGTACTTC
TRBJ2-1 once . TRBV3-1/TRBV3-2 CASAAGSGEQFF TGTGCCAGCGCTGCAGGCTCTGGAGAGCAGTTCTTC
TRBJ2-7 . TRBD1 TRBV7-3 CASSLQGALVYEQYF TGTGCCAGCAGCCTTCAGGGGGCTTTGGTCTACGAGCAGTACTTC
TRBJ2-7 . TRBD2 TRBV9 CASSGENGLAGNYEQYF TGTGCCAGCAGCGGGGAGAACGGACTAGCGGGAAACTACGAGCAGTACTTC
TRBJ2-7 once . TRBV11-1 CASSGPSYEQYF TGTGCCAGCAGCGGGCCCTCCTACGAGCAGTACTTC
TRBJ1-1 . . TRBV19 CASSPEREAGTEAFF TGTGCCAGTAGCCCGGAACGTGAGGCGGGCACTGAAGCTTTCTTT
TRBJ2-3 . TRBD1 TRBV5-1 CASSQGTGTDTQYF TGCGCCAGCAGCCAGGGGACAGGGACAGATACGCAGTATTTT
TRBJ2-7 . . TRBV7-3 CASSPGGSEDQKYF TGTGCCAGCAGCCCCGGGGGTTCGGAGGACCAAAAGTACTTC
TRBJ2-1 . TRBD2 TRBV4-1 CASSQATSLGKFF TGCGCCAGCAGCCAGGCGACTAGCCTTGGGAAGTTCTTC
TRBJ2-7 . TRBD1 TRBV18 CASFLGTGTYEQYF TGTGCCAGTTTCCTAGGGACAGGGACCTACGAGCAGTACTTC
TRBJ2-3 . . TRBV21-1 CASSSWLSDTQYF TGTGCCAGCAGCAGCTGGCTTTCGGATACGCAGTATTTT
TRBJ2-1 . . TRBV6-5 CASSYDLDGSYNEQFF TGTGCCAGCAGTTACGATCTAGACGGCTCCTACAATGAGCAGTTCTTC
TRBJ2-7 . TRBD2 TRBV9 CASSVGGSLYEQYF TGTGCCAGCAGCGTCGGCGGGAGCCTCTACGAGCAGTACTTC
TRBJ1-5 . . TRBV24-1 CATSESGEQPQHF TGTGCCACCAGTGAAAGTGGAGAACAGCCCCAGCATTTT
TRBJ1-2 . . TRBV9 CASSVETRPGVDGYTF TGTGCCAGCAGCGTAGAAACCAGGCCAGGCGTAGATGGCTACACCTTC
TRBJ2-2 . . TRBV19 CATQRRGRSTGELFF TGTGCCACCCAAAGGAGGGGGCGAAGCACCGGGGAGCTGTTTTTT
TRBJ2-7 many . TRBV12-2 CASRLAGGDSYEQYF TGTGCAAGTCGCTTAGCAGGGGGGGACTCCTACGAGCAGTACTTC
TRBJ2-3 . TRBD2 TRBV7-8 CASSSLAGDTDTQYF TGTGCCAGCAGCTCTCTAGCGGGAGACACAGATACGCAGTATTTT
TRBJ2-1 . TRBD2 TRBV9 CASSPRQREGRDEQFF TGTGCCAGCAGCCCCCGGCAGCGGGAGGGCCGGGATGAGCAGTTCTTC
TRBJ2-5 . TRBD1 TRBV13 CASSQAGTGDETQYF TGTGCCAGCAGCCAGGCTGGGACAGGGGACGAGACCCAGTACTTC
TRBJ2-2 . TRBD2 TRBV4-1 CASSQETSVDGELFF TGCGCCAGCAGCCAAGAGACTAGCGTGGACGGGGAGCTGTTTTTT
TRBJ2-6 once . TRBV12-5 CASGGGSGANVLTF TGTGCTAGTGGTGGAGGTTCTGGGGCCAACGTCCTGACTTTC
TRBJ2-7 . . TRBV18 CASSPASQYEQYF TGTGCCAGCTCACCAGCCTCCCAGTACGAGCAGTACTTC
TRBJ2-1 once . TRBV5-4 CASSLTGVNEQFF TGTGCCAGCAGCTTGACAGGAGTCAATGAGCAGTTCTTC
TRBJ2-2 . TRBD1 TRBV5-1 CASSLVGDRGTGELFF TGCGCCAGCAGCTTGGTTGGGGACAGGGGGACCGGGGAGCTGTTTTTT
TRBJ2-2 . TRBD2 TRBV28 CASSPGLAGGPRTGELFF TGTGCCAGCAGCCCGGGACTAGCGGGAGGGCCTCGGACCGGGGAGCTGTTTTTT
TRBJ2-2 . TRBD2 TRBV25-1 CASSEYVVAGGRRGELFF TGTGCCAGCAGTGAATACGTGGTAGCGGGAGGCCGAAGGGGGGAGCTGTTTTTT
TRBJ2-1 . . TRBV4-3 CASSQDFTAAYNEQFF TGCGCCAGCAGCCAAGATTTCACAGCCGCCTACAATGAGCAGTTCTTC
TRBJ1-2 . . TRBV12-3/TRBV12-4 CASRQSNYGYTF TGTGCCAGCAGGCAGTCGAACTATGGCTACACCTTC
TRBJ2-7 . . TRBV6-5 CASSTQGSYEQYF TGTGCCAGCAGTACCCAGGGGTCCTACGAGCAGTACTTC
TRBJ2-2 . TRBD1 TRBV5-1 CASSKRDRGTGELFF TGCGCCAGCAGCAAACGGGACAGGGGAACCGGGGAGCTGTTTTTT
TRBJ1-5 . TRBD1 TRBV2 CASNKDRGISNQPQHF TGTGCCAGCAACAAAGACAGGGGGATAAGCAATCAGCCCCAGCATTTT
TRBJ1-1 . . TRBV25-1 CASSGQGSTEAFF TGTGCCAGCAGTGGTCAGGGGAGCACTGAAGCTTTCTTT